Following are 11 T cell receptor beta chains from one sample sequenced in a study of response to subunit inactivated influenza vaccine. From the RT-PCR reads, TCRdb called clonotypes with MiXCR, one entry per CDR3 protein. This table has around 580,000 distinct CDR3 sequences, 12% to 15% appearing once. This specimen was PBMCs from blood, taken about 11 days after vaccination. The receptors come from a man aged 45-65 years who received an inactivated influenza vaccine.

This clonotype has ten or more counts. The genes are TRBV5-1 and TRBJ2-5; D ambiguous. Germline CDR1 is SGHRS and CDR2 is YFSETQ. This CDR3 is 14 amino acids long. V was cut by 0 bases and J by 4 bases, with 10 bases left in between. The CDR3 region is CASSLAATGETQYF. CDR3 DNA: TGCGCCAGCAGCTTGGCGGCCACTGGAGAGACCCAGTACTTC.

In this sample, this clonotype turned up a few times. The chain recombines TRBV6-2 or TRBV6-3 with TRBJ2-7; 8 nucleotides match TRBD1. This CDR3 contains 16 residues. After removal of 4 bases from V and 6 bases from J, the junction contained 14 bases not matched to a gene. Germline loops: CDR1 MNHEY, CDR2 SVGEGT. The CDR3 sequence: CASSSLPTGVGSEQYF. In nucleotides, the CDR3 is TGTGCCAGCAGTTCCTTGCCGACAGGGGTAGGAAGCGAGCAGTACTTC.

The chain carries TRBV5-1 and TRBJ2-7; the D is unclear. This CDR3 is built from 12 residues. Trimming took off 0 bases at V and 5 bases at J, with 6 bases between the two ends. Germline V gene lookup returns CDR1 SGHRS and CDR2 YFSETQ. The CDR3, as DNA: TGCGCCAGCAGCTTGGTGGGCCACGAGCAGTACTTC. Translation gives CASSLVGHEQYF.

This clonotype was seen only a few times. This sequence joins TRBV15 and TRBJ2-2, with D maybe TRBD2 (6 bases). The CDR3 consists of 17 residues. Between the trimmed V and J ends, which lost 0 bases and 7 bases, there was a span of 18 bases. Germline CDR1 is LNHNV and CDR2 is YYDKDF (reference sequence). CDR3 amino acids: CATSRDQGLPRDGELFF. For the CDR3, the DNA is TGTGCCACCAGCAGAGATCAGGGACTCCCGAGGGACGGGGAGCTGTTTTTT.

Ten or more counts support this clonotype. This chain links TRBV5-1 with TRBJ1-6; no clear D gene. Trimming pared 0 bases from V and 3 bases from J, leaving 7 bases between. CDR3 size: 15 residues. The V gene's germline CDR1 is SGHRS and CDR2 YFSETQ. The CDR3 here is CASSLEESYNSPLHF. In DNA form, the CDR3 reads TGCGCCAGCAGCTTGGAAGAAAGCTATAATTCACCCCTCCACTTT.

This clonotype occurred a few times. V gene TRBV20-1 combines with J gene TRBJ1-2; D unclear. Trimming took off 0 bases at V and 1 base at J, with 9 bases between the two ends. CDR3 length equals 14 residues. Looked up from germline, CDR1 is DFQATT and CDR2 is SNEGSKA (reference sequence). This CDR3 is CSARDRGFNYGYTF. Written as DNA, the CDR3 is TGCAGTGCTAGAGACCGAGGTTTTAACTATGGCTACACCTTC.

This clonotype was recorded at least ten times. This rearrangement joins TRBV5-1 to TRBJ2-7; 12 bases map to TRBD2. V gave up 4 bases and J gave up 6 bases; unmatched junction bases: 5. The germline CDR1 and CDR2 sequences are SGHRS and YFSETQ. This CDR3 region has 14 residues. In nucleotides, the CDR3 is TGCGCCAGCAGCCCTCTAGCGGGGGGGCGCGAGCAGTACTTC. Translating gives CASSPLAGGREQYF.

This clonotype has just a few counts. The chain uses TRBV7-2 and TRBJ2-3, with D uncertain. The CDR3 extends over 12 amino acids. V lost 5 bases and J 7 bases, leaving 10 bases between the germline ends. Germline assignment: CDR1 SGHTA and CDR2 FQGNSA. This CDR3 reads CASSPVYNTQYF. CDR3 nucleotides: TGTGCCAGCAGCCCAGTATATAATACGCAGTATTTT.

This clonotype was observed at least ten times. The chain is built from TRBV20-1 and TRBJ1-1; possible D gene TRBD1, 5 bases. CDR1 and CDR2 (germline): DFQATT, SNEGSKA (reference sequence). The V end lost 3 bases, the J end lost 0 bases, and 8 bases lay between the germline ends. The CDR3 loop spans 13 amino acids. CDR3 nucleotides: TGCAGTGCTAGGGGCAGGGTGAACACTGAAGCTTTCTTT. Translated: CSARGRVNTEAFF.

The chain combines TRBV25-1 with TRBJ2-1; 9 nucleotides align to TRBD2. Losses at the gene ends were 1 base for V and 4 bases for J; bases not matched to a gene: 5. There are 16 residues in the CDR3. The V gene's germline CDR1 is MGHDK and CDR2 SYGVNS. CDR3 bases: TGTGCCAGCAGTGAATTAACTAGCGGGCCATACAATGAGCAGTTCTTC. Translating gives CASSELTSGPYNEQFF. Full variable domain (outside the CDR3, taken from reference TRBV25-1 and TRBJ2-1): EADIYQTPRYLVIGTGKKITLECSQTMGHDKMYWYQQDPGMELHLIHYSYGVNSTEKGDLSSESTVSRIRTEHFPLTLESARPSHTSQYLCASSELTSGPYNEQFFGPGTRLTVL.

The chain combines TRBV3-1 with TRBJ2-1, with TRBD2 matching 8 bases. V was clipped by 0 bases and J by 4 bases; unmatched bases: 5. The CDR3 length is 16 residues. Per germline, CDR1 LGHDT and CDR2 YNNKEL (reference sequence). For the CDR3, the DNA is TGTGCCAGCAGCCAAGATCCTAGCGGGTGGTACAATGAGCAGTTCTTC. The encoded protein is CASSQDPSGWYNEQFF.